The clone carrying this T cell receptor beta chain was counted ten times or more. As yet, its antigen is unknown. These data come from a study of early T cells in non-severe SARS-CoV-2 infection. Study at large: Sequenced bulk RNA came from whole blood that was unsorted, and chains were unpaired. Study results and caveats: Matching against VDJdb likely underestimated virus-specific expansions, favoring anti-spike CD8.

Unique molecular identifiers were added to individual cDNA molecules. TCRdb recomputed calls from the 5' RACE reads with MiXCR, one row per CDR3 protein. The table lists more than 85,000 distinct CDR3 sequences, around 13% of them singletons. This receptor was obtained from an adult who was a healthcare worker with PCR-confirmed SARS-CoV-2 infection or an uninfected control (not recorded which). The sample was whole blood, taken at baseline.

CDR3 sequence reads: CASRATSGTDTQYF. The CDR3 DNA follows: TGTGCCAGCAGAGCGACTAGCGGTACAGATACGCAGTATTTT. The chain has TRBV9 and TRBJ2-3, with 9 bases identical to TRBD2. CDR3 size: 14 residues. V dropped 5 bases and J dropped 3; count of bases not matched to a gene: 4. Germline lookup yields CDR1 SGDLS and CDR2 YYNGEE.